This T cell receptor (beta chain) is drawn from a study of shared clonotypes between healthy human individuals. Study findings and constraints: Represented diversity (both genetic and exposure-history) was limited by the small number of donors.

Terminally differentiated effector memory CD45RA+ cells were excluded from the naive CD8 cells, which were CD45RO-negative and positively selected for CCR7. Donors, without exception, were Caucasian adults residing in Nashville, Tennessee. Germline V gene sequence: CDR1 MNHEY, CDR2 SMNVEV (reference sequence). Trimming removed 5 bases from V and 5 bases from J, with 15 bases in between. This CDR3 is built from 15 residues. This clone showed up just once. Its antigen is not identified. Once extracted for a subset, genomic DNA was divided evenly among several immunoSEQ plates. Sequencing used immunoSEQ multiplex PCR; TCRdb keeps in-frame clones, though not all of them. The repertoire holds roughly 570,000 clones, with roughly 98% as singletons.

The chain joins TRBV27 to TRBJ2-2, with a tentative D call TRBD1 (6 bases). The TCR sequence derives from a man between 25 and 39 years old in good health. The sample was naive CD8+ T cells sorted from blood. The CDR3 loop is CASSQGAGVTGELFF. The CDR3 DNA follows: TGTGCCAGCAGTCAAGGGGCAGGGGTTACCGGGGAGCTGTTTTTT.